The 15 T cell receptor beta chains below all came from one sample that was sequenced in a study of shared clonotypes between healthy human individuals. Clones were read by immunoSEQ multiplex PCR, and TCRdb kept only the in-frame ones, dropping some. The sample contains millions of clones, approximately 95% of which appear only once. Sequencing was performed on naive CD4+ T cells sorted from blood. As to subset: CD45RA+ positively selected. The receptors originated from a man in his late teens or twenties in good health.

The rearrangement joins TRBV5-1 to TRBJ1-1; D might be TRBD1 (6 bases). Germline assignment: CDR1 SGHRS and CDR2 YFSETQ. V gave up 5 bases and J gave up 3 bases, with 17 bases separating them. This CDR3 has 15 amino acids. The CDR3 sequence is CASSFTGFGDTEAFF. The CDR3 bases are TGCGCCAGCAGTTTTACAGGGTTTGGGGACACTGAAGCTTTCTTT. Based on the CDR3 plus reference TRBV5-1 and TRBJ1-1, the full variable domain is KAGVTQTPRYLIKTRGQQVTLSCSPISGHRSVSWYQQTPGQGLQFLFEYFSETQRNKGNFPGRFSGRQFSNSRSEMNVSTLELGDSALYLCASSFTGFGDTEAFFGQGTRLTVV.

In nucleotides, the CDR3 is TGTGCCAGCATGAAGGGCGGCAAATACAATGAGCAGTTCTTC. Protein sequence: CASMKGGKYNEQFF. The genes are TRBV27 and TRBJ2-1, with D hard to call. The CDR3 length is 14 residues. V dropped 7 bases and J dropped 4 bases, with 14 bases sitting between them. The germline V gene encodes CDR1 MNHEY and CDR2 SMNVEV (reference sequence).

Worth noting for this clone: A read error may account for a junction end that differs from germline. This chain links TRBV10-2 with TRBJ2-1; D may be TRBD2 (6 bases). CDR3 length: 15 amino acids. Germline V CDR1 and CDR2: WSHSY, SAAADI. CDR3 DNA sequence: TGCGCCAGCAGACCCCAGGCGGGAACCTACAATGAACAGTTCTTC. Translation gives CASRPQAGTYNEQFF.

This sequence joins TRBV28 and TRBJ2-2; no firm D call. Germline CDR1 is MDHEN and CDR2 is SYDVKM. This CDR3 has 14 amino acids. Trimming pared 4 bases from V and 1 base from J, leaving 7 bases between. The CDR3, as DNA: TGTGCCAGCAGTTCGCCAGGGAACACCGGGGAGCTGTTTTTT. Protein: CASSSPGNTGELFF.

This clone was picked up one time. The chain joins TRBV21-1 to TRBJ2-4; TRBD1, the D gene given by the table, was not confirmed from the DNA. TRBV21-1 is assigned pseudogene status. The CDR3 has 17 residues. The CDR3 nucleotides read TGTGCCAGCACCCTGGGTAGACAGGGAGCGGGCAAAAACATTCAGTACTTC. This codes for CASTLGRQGAGKNIQYF.

The sample holds a few counts of this clone. The chain is built from TRBV30 and TRBJ1-6; D gene ambiguous. CDR3 length: 12 residues. Germline loops: CDR1 GTSNPN, CDR2 SVGIG (reference sequence). Trimming left V 2 bases short and J 5 bases short, with 4 bases between. The CDR3 coding sequence is TGTGCCTGGAGTCAGGATAATTCACCCCTCCACTTT. Its translation is CAWSQDNSPLHF.

The chain combines TRBV2 with TRBJ1-2, with TRBD1 matching 7 bases. The CDR3 extends over 18 amino acids. After removal of 2 bases from V and 0 bases from J, the junction contained 12 bases not matched to a gene. Germline lookup yields CDR1 SNHLY and CDR2 FYNNEI. The CDR3, as DNA: TGTGCCAGCAGTGAATTACGGGACAGAGCCAAATCTAACTATGGCTACACCTTC. Amino acid sequence: CASSELRDRAKSNYGYTF.

The CDR3 here is CAWSVWFQGNTGDGYTF. Here the CDR3 DNA reads TGTGCCTGGAGTGTCTGGTTCCAGGGAAACACCGGTGATGGCTACACCTTC. V is TRBV30 and J is TRBJ1-2; possibly TRBD1 for D (5 bases). V gave up 0 bases and J gave up 6 bases, with 23 bases separating them. Germline CDR1 GTSNPN, CDR2 SVGIG (reference sequence). CDR3 length: 17 amino acids.

The chain employs TRBV5-1 and TRBJ2-2, with D perhaps assigned TRBD1 or TRBD2 (6 bases each). CDR1 is SGHRS and CDR2 is YFSETQ in the germline V gene. The CDR3 spans 15 residues. Trimming left V 4 bases short and J 4 bases short, with 14 bases between. The CDR3 sequence: CASSPLGGRTGELFF. The CDR3 nucleotides are TGCGCCAGCAGCCCTCTTGGGGGGCGCACCGGGGAGCTGTTTTTT.

The rearrangement joins TRBV5-1 to TRBJ2-5; 7 nucleotides line up with TRBD1. V was clipped by 3 bases and J by 0 bases; unmatched bases: 2. This CDR3 has 14 amino acids. Germline CDR1 SGHRS, CDR2 YFSETQ. CDR3 in amino acids: CASSWTGYQETQYF. CDR3 bases: TGCGCCAGCAGCTGGACAGGATACCAAGAGACCCAGTACTTC.

Remarks on this clone: Distinct nucleotide sequences in the sample also encode this CDR3. V usage is TRBV6-5 and J usage is TRBJ1-2, with D uncertain. Trimming removed 2 bases from V and 7 bases from J, with 5 bases in between. Germline V gives CDR1 MNHEY, CDR2 SVGAGI. The CDR3 sequence is 11 residues long. Here the CDR3 reads CASSYGGGYTF. CDR3 nucleotides: TGTGCCAGCAGTTACGGAGGTGGCTACACCTTC.

The gene calls are TRBV5-1 and TRBJ2-1; TRBD2 is a possible D gene (6 bases). The CDR3 runs 13 residues. Germline lookup yields CDR1 SGHRS and CDR2 YFSETQ. V dropped 1 base and J dropped 10 bases, with 12 bases sitting between them. CDR3 region: CASSLNVGGEQFF. For the CDR3, the DNA is TGCGCCAGCAGCTTGAACGTGGGAGGCGAGCAGTTCTTC.

The rearrangement uses TRBV19 and TRBJ1-2; no firm D call. The CDR3 is made up of 15 amino acids. Germline assignment: CDR1 LNHDA and CDR2 SQIVND (reference sequence). Trimming left V 0 bases short and J 4 bases short, with 12 bases between. The CDR3 DNA reads TGTGCCAGTAGTATAGAGAGCCCAGGATCCTATGGCTACACCTTC. Translation: CASSIESPGSYGYTF.

The chain couples TRBV6-6 to TRBJ2-1, with TRBD1 matching over 7 bases. V was clipped by 7 bases and J by 3 bases; unmatched bases: 9. The CDR3 has 15 residues. Germline lookup yields CDR1 MNHNY and CDR2 SVGAGI (reference sequence). In DNA, the CDR3 is TGTGCCAGCACCCTCGACAGGGCATACTACAATGAGCAGTTCTTC. Residues: CASTLDRAYYNEQFF.

J is TRBJ1-2 and V is TRBV2; D remains ambiguous. Trimming shortened V by 6 bases and J by 3 bases, and 14 bases separated the two germline ends. The CDR3 loop spans 14 amino acids. Germline V gives CDR1 SNHLY, CDR2 FYNNEI. The CDR3 coding sequence is TGTGCCAGCAGGTTAGGGTTCCTGGACTATGGCTACACCTTC. It codes for CASRLGFLDYGYTF.